This T cell receptor (beta chain) was sequenced during a study of T-cell memory formation after mild COVID-19. Study results and caveats: The second-wave clones peaking on day 37 were not confirmed as SARS-CoV-2-specific. The CD4+ clones that contracted clustered mainly within CM and EM, and the CD8+ clones concentrated in EMRA.

On this clonotype: The antigen remains undetermined.

Germline lookup yields CDR1 SNHLY and CDR2 FYNNEI. The CDR3 is made up of 12 amino acids. V lost 4 bases, J lost 5 bases, and 5 bases lay in between. TCRalpha and TCRbeta libraries used 5'RACE with constant-segment primers and UMIs. TCRdb re-derived calls from the 5' RACE reads in MiXCR, one entry per CDR3 protein. The sample has more than 400,000 distinct CDR3 sequences, 15% to 20% seen once. The TCR comes from an adult woman who had mild COVID-19 (a few samples of this study predate the infection). Cell type and time point are not known. Source material: PBMCs or a T cell subset sorted from them (not recorded which). The chain employs TRBV2 and TRBJ1-4; no firm D call. CDR3: CASSVVNEKLFF. The DNA of the CDR3 is TGTGCCAGCAGTGTCGTGAATGAAAAACTGTTTTTT.